Below are 30 T cell receptor beta chains sequenced from a single sample in a study of cytomegalovirus exposure and HLA in healthy donors. The protocol was immunoSEQ multiplex PCR, while the TCRdb copy is restricted to in-frame clones and leaves out a portion. The sample contains 200,000 or so clones, 75% to 90% of which appear only once. Sequences were obtained from PBMCs. The receptor set was obtained from a man aged 18 to 29 in good health and CMV-seropositive.

The chain employs TRBV4-3 and TRBJ1-3; D not certain. The CDR3 runs to 15 residues. V was shortened by 1 base and J by 0 bases, with 7 bases between the two germline ends. Germline CDR1 LGHNA, CDR2 YSLEER. The CDR3 DNA reads TGCGCCAGCAGCCAAGGTGCGGTCTCTGGAAACACCATATATTTT. This gives the protein CASSQGAVSGNTIYF.

This clone was seen just once. The rearrangement joins TRBV11-3 to TRBJ2-1, with 7 nucleotides matching TRBD2. Looked up from germline, CDR1 is SGHNT and CDR2 is YENEEA. This CDR3 has 16 amino acids. The V segment lost 5 bases and the J segment 4 bases; nucleotides outside the gene matches: 11. The CDR3 loop reads CASSISAGVSYNEQFF. CDR3 sequence (DNA): TGTGCCAGCAGCATCAGTGCGGGAGTATCTTACAATGAGCAGTTCTTC.

This clone was recorded a few times. The V gene is TRBV7-9, the J gene TRBJ2-1; no clear D gene. The CDR3 totals 15 residues. The V end was cut by 2 bases, the J end by 1 base, with 9 bases between. The germline V gene has CDR1 SEHNR and CDR2 FQNEAQ (reference sequence). CDR3 in amino acids: CASSLRSGSYNEQFF. CDR3 DNA: TGTGCCAGCAGCTTAAGGTCAGGTTCCTACAATGAGCAGTTCTTC.

The CDR3 loop reads CASSRGLGTYEQYF. In nucleotides, the CDR3 is TGTGCCAGCAGCCGGGGACTAGGGACCTACGAGCAGTACTTC. This sequence joins TRBV27 and TRBJ2-7; the match to TRBD2 covers 8 bases. The CDR3 extends over 14 amino acids. From germline, CDR1 is MNHEY and CDR2 SMNVEV (reference sequence). Trimming took 6 bases from V and 2 from J; bases not matched to a gene: 6.

The rearrangement links TRBV9 to TRBJ1-1, with TRBD1 as a possible D gene (6 bases). V was trimmed by 1 base and J by 6 bases, leaving 13 bases between them. The CDR3 loop spans 14 amino acids. Germline values: CDR1 SGDLS, CDR2 YYNGEE. The CDR3 is CASSVTQGRSEAFF. The CDR3 DNA reads TGTGCCAGCAGCGTAACACAGGGAAGGTCTGAAGCTTTCTTT.

The rearrangement joins TRBV9 to TRBJ2-2, with TRBD2 as a possible D gene (6 bases). The CDR3 contains 13 residues. With 2 bases removed from V and 7 bases from J, the gap between germline ends came to 9 bases. Germline CDR1 is SGDLS and CDR2 is YYNGEE. Here the CDR3 DNA reads TGTGCCAGCAGCGTCGGGAGAGGCGGGGAGCTGTTTTTT. Encoded protein: CASSVGRGGELFF.

This chain connects TRBV5-4 to TRBJ2-3; D gene unclear. The CDR3 is 15 residues long. V lost 4 bases and J lost 0, with 12 bases in between. Germline CDR1 is SGHNT and CDR2 is YYREEE (reference sequence). CDR3 loop: CASSVFLRSTDTQYF. CDR3 DNA sequence: TGTGCCAGCAGCGTCTTTCTGCGGAGCACAGATACGCAGTATTTT.

The chain carries TRBV6-5 and TRBJ1-2; 9 nucleotides line up with TRBD1. The CDR3 spans 14 residues. V was pared by 5 bases and J by 8 bases, with 9 bases of the junction left unmatched. Per germline, CDR1 MNHEY and CDR2 SVGAGI. CDR3 DNA sequence: TGTGCCAGCAGTACGGAAGGGACAGGGAAGGGCTACACCTTC. Translation gives CASSTEGTGKGYTF.

The chain carries TRBV10-3 and TRBJ2-7, with D possibly being TRBD1 (5 bases). Germline V gives CDR1 ENHRY, CDR2 SYGVKD. V was clipped by 7 bases and J by 3 bases, with 10 bases between them. The CDR3 runs to 12 residues. Here the CDR3 DNA reads TGTGCCATCATTGGAGACAGCTACGAGCAGTACTTC. Protein product: CAIIGDSYEQYF.

The CDR3: CASGTGRGEKLFF. The DNA of the CDR3 is TGTGCCAGCGGGACAGGGAGAGGGGAAAAACTGTTTTTT. V and J are TRBV27 and TRBJ1-4; 9 bases are shared with TRBD1. CDR1 and CDR2 from the germline V gene are MNHEY and SMNVEV (reference sequence). The CDR3 is made up of 13 amino acids. V lost 8 bases and J lost 8; bases outside the gene matches: 6.

V gene TRBV27 combines with J gene TRBJ1-1; D uncertain. This CDR3 has 16 residues. Trimming removed 6 bases from V and 1 base from J, with 18 bases in between. The V gene's germline CDR1 is MNHEY and CDR2 SMNVEV (reference sequence). The CDR3 coding sequence is TGTGCCAGCAGACCAGGAAGGTTGGGAGGGAACACTGAAGCTTTCTTT. It codes for CASRPGRLGGNTEAFF.

This chain connects TRBV5-4 to TRBJ2-7, with TRBD1 identical over 8 bases. J was trimmed by 2 bases and V by 3 bases; bases with no gene match: 7. Germline V gene sequence: CDR1 SGHNT, CDR2 YYREEE (reference sequence). The CDR3 is made up of 15 amino acids. The CDR3, as DNA: TGTGCCAGCAGCTCTCCGGGACAGGCCACCTACGAGCAGTACTTC. This sequence encodes CASSSPGQATYEQYF. Variable domain in full (rest from reference TRBV5-4 and TRBJ2-7): ETGVTQSPTHLIKTRGQQVTLRCSSQSGHNTVSWYQQALGQGPQFIFQYYREEENGRGNFPPRFSGLQFPNYSSELNVNALELDDSALYLCASSSPGQATYEQYFGPGTRLTVT.

V usage is TRBV28 and J usage is TRBJ1-1; D may be TRBD1 (5 bases). Germline-derived CDR1 and CDR2 are MDHEN and SYDVKM. V was cut by 6 bases and J by 4 bases, with 12 bases left in between. The CDR3 is made up of 13 amino acids. The CDR3 coding sequence is TGTGCCAGCAGGGAGGGACTGCCCACTGAAGCTTTCTTT. This gives the protein CASREGLPTEAFF. The whole variable domain, filled in from reference TRBV28 and TRBJ1-1, reads DVKVTQSSRYLVKRTGEKVFLECVQDMDHENMFWYRQDPGLGLRLIYFSYDVKMKEKGDIPEGYSVSREKKERFSLILESASTNQTSMYLCASREGLPTEAFFGQGTRLTVV.

The CDR3 DNA reads as TGTGCCAGCAGTTCACCGGTCGCACAAGCGGCCTACAATGAGCAGTTCTTC. Residues: CASSSPVAQAAYNEQFF. This chain links TRBV27 with TRBJ2-1; possible D gene TRBD2, 5 bases. The CDR3 loop spans 17 amino acids. Germline V gene sequence: CDR1 MNHEY, CDR2 SMNVEV (reference sequence). Trimming stripped 4 bases from V and 2 bases from J, with 18 bases between.

CDR3 sequence (DNA): TGTGCCAGCTCACCACGACAGGGGGCCGGGGAGCTGTTTTTT. Its protein is CASSPRQGAGELFF. V usage is TRBV18 and J usage is TRBJ2-2, with 9 bases lining up with TRBD1. After removal of 1 base from V and 6 bases from J, the junction contained 0 bases not matched to a gene. The CDR3 is 14 amino acids. In germline, CDR1 is KGHSH, CDR2 LQKENI. Supplemented by reference TRBV18 and TRBJ2-2, the full variable domain reads NAGVMQNPRHLVRRRGQEARLRCSPMKGHSHVYWYRQLPEEGLKFMVYLQKENIIDESGMPKERFSAEFPKEGPSILRIQQVVRGDSAAYFCASSPRQGAGELFFGEGSRLTVL.

Here the CDR3 DNA reads TGCGCCAGCAGCACCGGGACGGGAGAGAACTATGGCTACACCTTC. This gives the protein CASSTGTGENYGYTF. The chain combines TRBV5-1 with TRBJ1-2, with D perhaps TRBD1 (5 bases). Germline CDR1 reads SGHRS; CDR2 reads YFSETQ. The CDR3 runs to 15 residues. V lost 4 bases to trimming and J lost 2 bases, with 15 bases between them.

The V call is TRBV28, the J call TRBJ2-7, with TRBD2 identical over 9 bases. Germline CDR1 MDHEN, CDR2 SYDVKM. After removal of 6 bases from V and 0 bases from J, the junction contained 18 bases not matched to a gene. The CDR3 length is 19 residues. Here the CDR3 DNA reads TGTGCCAGCAGCCACAGGAGTCTAGCGGGAAACCTCCGCTCCTACGAGCAGTACTTC. This encodes CASSHRSLAGNLRSYEQYF.

This clone was found once. The V gene is TRBV19, the J gene TRBJ2-7; 11 bases line up with TRBD2. With 5 bases clipped from V and 3 bases from J, the junction kept 9 bases outside the gene matches. This CDR3 is 16 amino acids long. Looked up from germline, CDR1 is LNHDA and CDR2 is SQIVND (reference sequence). The CDR3 here is CASSRTSGPPGYEQYF. In DNA, the CDR3 is TGTGCCAGTAGTCGGACTAGCGGGCCCCCTGGCTACGAGCAGTACTTC.

V gene TRBV5-1 combines with J gene TRBJ2-1; 7 nucleotides align to TRBD2. Per the germline V gene, CDR1 is SGHRS and CDR2 is YFSETQ. This CDR3 is 16 amino acids long. Germline trimming cut 4 bases from V and 1 base from J; bases unmatched to any gene: 8. The CDR3 loop is CASSPTAGSSYNEQFF. The CDR3 DNA reads as TGCGCCAGCAGCCCGACAGCGGGATCGTCCTACAATGAGCAGTTCTTC.

This clone was recorded once. The chain couples TRBV30 to TRBJ2-5; D is perhaps TRBD1 (5 bases). Trimming stripped 1 base from V and 5 bases from J, with 5 bases between. Germline CDR1 GTSNPN, CDR2 SVGIG (reference sequence). The CDR3 is 11 amino acids. DNA for the CDR3: TGTGCCTGGAGTGACAGGGAGACCCAGTACTTC. This gives the protein CAWSDRETQYF.

V gene TRBV2 combines with J gene TRBJ2-1; TRBD1 might be the D (5 bases). Germline-derived CDR1 and CDR2 are SNHLY and FYNNEI. With 8 bases removed from V and 11 bases from J, the gap between germline ends came to 13 bases. The CDR3 has 11 residues. The CDR3 sequence: CASRLQGKQFF. DNA for the CDR3: TGTGCCAGCCGGCTGCAGGGTAAGCAGTTCTTC.

The chain carries TRBV28 and TRBJ2-2, with TRBD1 identical over 8 bases. CDR1 is MDHEN and CDR2 is SYDVKM in the germline V gene. V dropped 6 bases and J dropped 0; count of bases not matched to a gene: 9. The CDR3 totals 17 residues. The CDR3 protein is CASRTPETGANTGELFF. The CDR3 nucleotides read TGTGCCAGCAGGACACCCGAGACAGGGGCGAACACCGGGGAGCTGTTTTTT.

This clone has only a few counts. J is TRBJ2-1 and V is TRBV7-6; 8 nucleotides match TRBD2. J was trimmed by 4 bases and V by 5 bases; bases with no gene match: 4. This CDR3 region has 14 residues. Germline CDR1 reads SGHVS; CDR2 reads FNYEAQ. CDR3 amino acids: CASSPSGPYNEQFF. CDR3 bases: TGTGCCAGCAGCCCTAGCGGGCCTTACAATGAGCAGTTCTTC. Full variable domain (remainder filled in from reference TRBV7-6 and TRBJ2-1): GAGVSQSPRYKVTKRGQDVALRCDPISGHVSLYWYRQALGQGPEFLTYFNYEAQQDKSGLPNDRFSAERPEGSISTLTIQRTEQRDSAMYRCASSPSGPYNEQFFGPGTRLTVL.

The chain combines TRBV18 with TRBJ1-2; weak D call: TRBD1 (5 bases). The length of the CDR3 is 14 residues. Trimming stripped 3 bases from V and 3 bases from J, with 11 bases between. Germline V lookup: CDR1 KGHSH, CDR2 LQKENI. The CDR3 nucleotides read TGTGCCAGCTCACCGGCCCAGGGCGACTATGGCTACACCTTC. Protein sequence: CASSPAQGDYGYTF. Drawing the rest from reference TRBV18 and TRBJ1-2, the complete variable domain is NAGVMQNPRHLVRRRGQEARLRCSPMKGHSHVYWYRQLPEEGLKFMVYLQKENIIDESGMPKERFSAEFPKEGPSILRIQQVVRGDSAAYFCASSPAQGDYGYTFGSGTRLTVV.

The gene calls are TRBV11-2 and TRBJ2-7; no firm D call. Trimming left V 7 bases short and J 3 bases short, with 22 bases between. The CDR3 contains 16 residues. Germline CDR1 and CDR2: SGHAT and FQNNGV. DNA for the CDR3: TGTGCCAGCACCCTAGGAGCCGCCCGCGGATTCTACGAGCAGTACTTC. Translated, it gives CASTLGAARGFYEQYF.

Only one count was recorded for this clone. The chain has TRBV6-1 and TRBJ2-7; 10 bases fit TRBD1. Per the germline V gene, CDR1 is MNHNS and CDR2 is SASEGT. The CDR3 is 14 amino acids. V dropped 7 bases and J dropped 5; count of bases not matched to a gene: 8. The CDR3 reads CASTKGQGNHEQYF. CDR3 in DNA: TGTGCCAGCACCAAGGGACAGGGGAACCACGAGCAGTACTTC.

V gene TRBV7-2 combines with J gene TRBJ2-5, with D unclear. Germline-derived CDR1 and CDR2 are SGHTA and FQGNSA. The CDR3 runs 14 residues. V was clipped by 1 base and J by 3 bases, with 9 bases between them. The CDR3 sequence is CASSLDWQKETQYF. For the CDR3, the DNA is TGTGCCAGCAGCTTAGATTGGCAGAAAGAGACCCAGTACTTC.

The rearrangement joins TRBV30 to TRBJ2-7; TRBD1 matches at 9 bases. In germline, CDR1 is GTSNPN, CDR2 SVGIG (reference sequence). The CDR3 is made up of 12 amino acids. The junction had 6 bases not matched to a gene; V was cut back by 7 bases and J by 5 bases. CDR3 sequence reads: CASHTGGDEQYF. The DNA of the CDR3 is TGTGCCTCTCACACAGGGGGCGACGAGCAGTACTTC.

The chain carries TRBV4-2 and TRBJ1-2; D is undetermined. CDR3 length equals 13 residues. With 0 bases removed from V and 8 bases from J, the gap between germline ends came to 10 bases. Germline V gene data show CDR1 as LGHNA and CDR2 as YNFKEQ. CDR3 DNA: TGTGCCAGCAGCCAAGATGGTGGAGGGGGCTACACCTTC. Translating gives CASSQDGGGGYTF.

The J gene is TRBJ2-7, the V gene TRBV6-6; 7 nucleotides align to TRBD2. The CDR3 has 15 amino acids. Germline V gene lookup returns CDR1 MNHNY and CDR2 SVGAGI (reference sequence). The V segment lost 9 bases and the J segment 7 bases; nucleotides outside the gene matches: 18. DNA for the CDR3: TGTGCCAGTTATTTACAGGTCCCCCGGGGAGGGGAGCAGTACTTC. It is translated as CASYLQVPRGGEQYF.